This T cell receptor beta chain came from a study of CD8 T cells in Susac syndrome. This CDR3 has 12 residues. Germline V CDR1 and CDR2: GTSNPN, SVGIG (reference sequence). The ends were cut back, 4 bases at V and 11 bases at J, with 17 bases in the middle. Sequencing targeted TCR beta in T cells from blood (CD8+ and CD4+). Treatment-naive patients with stable or active relapsing-remitting disease served as multiple sclerosis controls. Negative isolation was used for CD8+ and CD4+ T cells and FACS enrichment for TEMRA cells. Reverse transcription used roughly 0.5 to 1 ug RNA and random hexamers. TCR beta CDR3 was amplified by immunoSEQ multiplex PCR. This amplification extended across 54 Vbeta and 13 Jbeta segments. TCRdb analysed the immunoSEQ multiplex PCR reads with MiXCR anew, one entry per CDR3 protein. Counted here are about 200,000 distinct CDR3 sequences, over 90% occurring once; the ten biggest clones make up roughly 0.088%.

J is TRBJ1-1 and V is TRBV30, with D perhaps matching TRBD1 (5 bases). The clonotype originates from a human donor with multiple sclerosis. The sample taken for sequencing was CD4+ T cells from PBMCs. The CDR3 loop is CAWIEGRAWAFF. DNA for the CDR3: TGTGCCTGGATTGAGGGGAGGGCATGGGCTTTCTTT.